Shown below are 30 T cell receptor beta chains from a single sample sequenced in a study of T cells in Graves' hyperthyroidism and ophthalmopathy. Template material for amplifying TCR beta CDR3 regions consisted of RNA transcripts. The TCR CDR3 first-round RT-PCR relied on the HTBI primer set. TCRdb analysed the multiplex PCR reads with MiXCR anew, one entry per CDR3 protein. The sample shows a few hundred thousand distinct CDR3 sequences, 15% to 18% of them seen only once. Sequencing input: blood. The source of these receptors is a woman aged 18-29 years with Graves' hyperthyroidism that later progressed to Graves' ophthalmopathy.

This clonotype was recorded at least ten times. The chain recombines TRBV15 with TRBJ2-3; maybe TRBD2 (6 bases). Germline CDR1 is LNHNV and CDR2 is YYDKDF (reference sequence). Trimming removed 3 bases at V and 1 base at J, with 20 bases between. This CDR3 has 18 amino acids. The DNA of the CDR3 is TGTGCCACCAGCAGGGTAGGGGACGGGGGTAAGGGCACAGATACGCAGTATTTT. Translating gives CATSRVGDGGKGTDTQYF.

This clonotype came up many times. V and J are TRBV7-2 and TRBJ2-5; 9 bases map to TRBD2. This CDR3 region has 15 residues. Germline V gene sequence: CDR1 SGHTA, CDR2 FQGNSA. Unmatched junction bases numbered 5, after V lost 1 base and J lost 5 bases. The CDR3 protein is CASSLGAAGGETQYF. The CDR3 DNA follows: TGTGCCAGCAGCTTAGGCGCGGCGGGAGGGGAGACCCAGTACTTC.

Many counts were recorded for this clonotype. The V gene is TRBV20-1, the J gene TRBJ2-2, with 9 positions matching TRBD2. CDR3 length equals 15 residues. With 5 bases clipped from V and 4 bases from J, the junction kept 8 bases outside the gene matches. CDR1 and CDR2 from the germline V gene are DFQATT and SNEGSKA (reference sequence). The CDR3 DNA follows: TGCAGTGCTCGAAAGACTAGCGGCTTCACCGGGGAGCTGTTTTTT. This translates into CSARKTSGFTGELFF.

The CDR3 loop is CSADPPEQFF. In nucleotides, the CDR3 is TGCAGTGCCGATCCCCCTGAGCAGTTCTTC. This chain uses TRBV20-1 with TRBJ2-1; D remains unclear. The germline CDR1 and CDR2 sequences are DFQATT and SNEGSKA (reference sequence). The CDR3 loop spans 10 amino acids. V was trimmed by 6 bases and J by 9 bases, leaving 9 bases between them.

There are many counts of this clonotype. The chain uses TRBV7-2 and TRBJ2-3, with 8 nucleotides matching TRBD2. Unmatched junction bases numbered 5, after V lost 4 bases and J lost 2 bases. Germline-derived CDR1 and CDR2 are SGHTA and FQGNSA. The CDR3 is made up of 15 amino acids. CDR3 sequence: CASSSTSGNTDTQYF. The CDR3 DNA is TGTGCCAGCAGCTCTACTAGCGGAAACACAGATACGCAGTATTTT.

This clonotype came up a few times. This sequence joins TRBV11-3 and TRBJ2-1; D remains ambiguous. V lost 2 bases, J lost 9 bases, and 8 bases lay in between. The CDR3 sequence is 12 residues long. Germline CDR1 reads SGHNT; CDR2 reads YENEEA. The chain's CDR3 is CASSLQLGEQFF. The CDR3 DNA reads TGTGCCAGCAGCTTACAGTTGGGTGAGCAGTTCTTC.

This clonotype was counted a few times. The genes are TRBV9 and TRBJ2-7; D remains ambiguous. This CDR3 has 14 residues. V shed 4 bases and J shed 2 bases, with 13 bases lying between them. CDR1 and CDR2 (germline): SGDLS, YYNGEE. The CDR3 nucleotides read TGTGCCAGCAGCATTACGGACGGTCCCTACGAGCAGTACTTC. Translated, it gives CASSITDGPYEQYF. The variable domain in full, completed from reference TRBV9 and TRBJ2-7, reads DSGVTQTPKHLITATGQRVTLRCSPRSGDLSVYWYQQSLDQGLQFLIQYYNGEERAKGNILERFSAQQFPDLHSELNLSSLELGDSALYFCASSITDGPYEQYFGPGTRLTVT.

This clonotype was counted ten times or more. The gene calls are TRBV4-2 and TRBJ2-1; 11 nucleotides line up with TRBD2. The germline V gene encodes CDR1 LGHNA and CDR2 YNFKEQ. Trimming took 1 base from V and 5 from J; bases not matched to a gene: 1. CDR3 length: 15 amino acids. CDR3 loop: CASSQGLAGHNEQFF. The CDR3 DNA is TGTGCCAGCAGCCAAGGACTAGCGGGGCACAATGAGCAGTTCTTC.

The rearrangement links TRBV6-5 to TRBJ2-1, with TRBD2 matching over 8 bases. The CDR3 covers 19 residues. J gave up 9 bases and V 0 bases, and 19 bases lay outside the gene matches. Germline-derived CDR1 and CDR2 are MNHEY and SVGAGI. The CDR3 DNA reads as TGTGCCAGCAGTTACTCCTCACGAGCGGGAGCCGCCTCCCATAGTGAGCAGTTCTTC. Amino acid sequence: CASSYSSRAGAASHSEQFF.

J is TRBJ1-6 and V is TRBV27, with a possible D match to TRBD1 (5 bases). This CDR3 is 14 amino acids long. The germline V gene has CDR1 MNHEY and CDR2 SMNVEV (reference sequence). The V gene lost 1 base and the J gene lost 7 bases, with 8 bases spanning the gap. DNA of the CDR3: TGTGCCAGCAGTTTATACAGGTCCAATTCACCCCTCCACTTT. Residues: CASSLYRSNSPLHF.

Many counts were recorded for this clonotype. The rearrangement joins TRBV4-1 to TRBJ1-5; unclear D gene. The CDR3 length is 13 residues. Germline V gene lookup returns CDR1 MGHRA and CDR2 YSYEKL. V was cut by 0 bases and J by 7 bases, with 7 bases left in between. CDR3 sequence reads: CASSQEMRQPQHF. CDR3 nucleotide sequence: TGCGCCAGCAGCCAAGAGATGAGACAGCCCCAGCATTTT.

This clonotype showed up many times. CDR3 sequence reads: CASSEARGGQGGGTQYF. In DNA form, the CDR3 reads TGTGCCAGCAGTGAAGCGCGAGGGGGACAGGGTGGAGGGACCCAGTACTTC. This chain connects TRBV6-1 to TRBJ2-5; 9 bases are shared with TRBD1. This CDR3 is 17 amino acids long. With 0 bases clipped from V and 7 bases from J, the junction kept 12 bases outside the gene matches. The germline CDR1 and CDR2 sequences are MNHNS and SASEGT.

This clonotype came up many times. The chain uses TRBV18 and TRBJ2-5; perhaps TRBD2 as D (6 bases). This CDR3 has 13 amino acids. Between the trimmed V and J ends, which lost 3 bases and 5 bases, there was a span of 10 bases. Germline CDR1 and CDR2: KGHSH and LQKENI. The CDR3 is CASSPPGGETQYF. CDR3 coding DNA: TGTGCCAGCTCACCTCCTGGAGGGGAGACCCAGTACTTC.

This clonotype was seen repeatedly, ten times or more. V is TRBV18 and J is TRBJ1-1, with a weak D call TRBD1 (5 bases). V was pared by 2 bases and J by 5 bases, with 12 bases between. Per germline, CDR1 KGHSH and CDR2 LQKENI. The CDR3 has 14 residues. The CDR3 region is CASSPSGEGTEAFF. Written as DNA, the CDR3 is TGTGCCAGCTCACCATCCGGGGAGGGGACTGAAGCTTTCTTT.

The chain carries TRBV27 and TRBJ2-3, with TRBD1 matching over 7 bases. Germline CDR1 is MNHEY and CDR2 is SMNVEV (reference sequence). V lost 0 bases to trimming and J lost 5 bases; unmatched junction nucleotides: 5. The CDR3 extends over 15 amino acids. In nucleotides, the CDR3 is TGTGCCAGCAGTTTATCGGTGGCAGGGGGAGATACGCAGTATTTT. It is translated as CASSLSVAGGDTQYF.

In its sample, this clonotype was seen many times. This chain links TRBV28 with TRBJ2-1, with D uncertain. CDR3 size: 16 residues. The V end was cut by 3 bases, the J end by 4 bases, with 16 bases between. Germline values: CDR1 MDHEN, CDR2 SYDVKM. CDR3 sequence: CASSFTQAQRYNEQFF. The CDR3 coding sequence is TGTGCCAGCAGTTTTACCCAGGCCCAAAGATACAATGAGCAGTTCTTC.

This clonotype showed up many times. The chain employs TRBV18 and TRBJ1-1; 7 nucleotides match TRBD1. Germline assignment: CDR1 KGHSH and CDR2 LQKENI. The trim removed 4 bases at V and 8 bases at J, leaving 4 bases unmatched. The CDR3 is made up of 12 amino acids. CDR3 bases: TGTGCCAGCTCACGACAGGGCGTCGAAGCTTTCTTT. It is translated as CASSRQGVEAFF.

This clonotype was counted many times. The chain uses TRBV11-2 and TRBJ2-7; 9 bases agree with TRBD1. CDR1 and CDR2 from the germline V gene are SGHAT and FQNNGV. This CDR3 is 14 amino acids long. With 5 bases clipped from V and 2 bases from J, the junction kept 4 bases outside the gene matches. The CDR3 loop is CASSLGTGTYEQYF. In DNA form, the CDR3 reads TGTGCCAGCAGCCTTGGGACAGGGACCTACGAGCAGTACTTC.

This clonotype came up a few times. The chain recombines TRBV20-1 with TRBJ1-2; D uncertain. The CDR3 sequence is 11 residues long. The germline V gene has CDR1 DFQATT and CDR2 SNEGSKA (reference sequence). V was shortened by 3 bases and J by 1 base, with 3 bases between the two germline ends. In DNA, the CDR3 is TGCAGTGCTAGTCATAACTATGGCTACACCTTC. This encodes CSASHNYGYTF.

This clonotype was seen a handful of times. The rearrangement uses TRBV4-3 and TRBJ2-1; 7 bases are shared with TRBD2. This CDR3 spans 16 amino acids. Germline lookup yields CDR1 LGHNA and CDR2 YSLEER. V was pared by 0 bases and J by 4 bases, with 6 bases of the junction left unmatched. This chain's CDR3 is CASSQDVAGDYNEQFF. CDR3 sequence (DNA): TGCGCCAGCAGCCAAGATGTGGCGGGGGATTACAATGAGCAGTTCTTC.

This clonotype occurred many times. This sequence joins TRBV28 and TRBJ1-2, with a tentative D call TRBD1 (6 bases). The length of the CDR3 is 15 residues. Trimming pared 1 base from V and 4 bases from J, leaving 13 bases between. From germline, CDR1 is MDHEN and CDR2 SYDVKM. The CDR3 spells CASSLFEGGAYGYTF. As DNA, the CDR3 is TGTGCCAGCAGTTTATTCGAGGGGGGCGCCTATGGCTACACCTTC.

The V and J genes are TRBV29-1 and TRBJ2-5; D uncertain. Trimming shortened V by 2 bases and J by 7 bases, and 8 bases separated the two germline ends. The CDR3 loop spans 11 amino acids. Germline lookup yields CDR1 SQVTM and CDR2 ANQGSEA. CDR3 in amino acids: CSVESAGTQYF. In DNA form, the CDR3 reads TGCAGCGTTGAAAGTGCAGGGACCCAGTACTTC.

The table lists this clonotype with many counts. This chain joins TRBV6-1 and TRBJ1-2; 7 bases align to TRBD1. The V gene end was trimmed by 6 bases and the J gene end by 0 bases; junction bases not matched to a gene: 4. Germline V gene lookup returns CDR1 MNHNS and CDR2 SASEGT. The CDR3 is 14 amino acids. This chain's CDR3 is CASRLGTANYGYTF. The CDR3, as DNA: TGTGCCAGCAGGCTAGGGACAGCTAACTATGGCTACACCTTC.

Comment on this clonotype: A much larger clone is a single base away; this may be a read error. The V call is TRBV3-1, the J call TRBJ2-7; the D gene is possibly TRBD2 (6 bases). CDR1 and CDR2 from the germline V gene are LGHDT and YNNKEL (reference sequence). The CDR3 spans 15 residues. The CDR3 sequence: CASSQGPSVSYERYF. The CDR3 coding sequence is TGTGCCAGCAGCCAAGGGCCTAGCGTCTCCTACGAGCGGTACTTC.

The chain carries TRBV4-1 and TRBJ2-1; D not resolved. The CDR3 spans 13 residues. The V gene lost 6 bases and the J gene lost 9 bases, with 15 bases spanning the gap. CDR1 and CDR2 (germline): MGHRA, YSYEKL. Here the CDR3 DNA reads TGCGCCAGCAGAGGAAAACGAGCCGGTGAGCAGTTCTTC. This encodes CASRGKRAGEQFF.

This clonotype has more than one count but fewer than ten. A much larger clone lies one base from this, so it may be a read error. This chain joins TRBV3-1 and TRBJ2-7; D unresolved. CDR3 length: 12 residues. Trimming removed 2 bases at V and 7 bases at J, with 9 bases between. Germline V gene lookup returns CDR1 LGHDT and CDR2 YNNKEL (reference sequence). The DNA for the CDR3 is TGTGCCAGCAGCCAAACAAGGTATGAGCAGTACTTC. It codes for CASSQTRYEQYF.

This clonotype was observed at least ten times. V usage is TRBV2 and J usage is TRBJ1-4; TRBD1 might be the D (5 bases). Trimming shortened V by 6 bases and J by 5 bases, and 19 bases separated the two germline ends. Germline lookup yields CDR1 SNHLY and CDR2 FYNNEI. CDR3 size: 16 residues. Here the CDR3 DNA reads TGTGCCAGCAGCCGGGACGCCGGAGCTTCCAATGAAAAACTGTTTTTT. It translates to CASSRDAGASNEKLFF.

This clonotype was detected a few times. V is TRBV28 and J is TRBJ1-1, with 8 bases fitting TRBD1. The CDR3 runs 13 residues. Per the germline V gene, CDR1 is MDHEN and CDR2 is SYDVKM. Trimming at V came to 5 bases and at J to 7 bases, leaving 6 bases not matched to a gene. The DNA of the CDR3 is TGTGCCAGCAGTCACAGGGGGGGGTATGAAGCTTTCTTT. Amino acids: CASSHRGGYEAFF.

V usage is TRBV4-3 and J usage is TRBJ2-1; 11 bases map to TRBD2. This CDR3 contains 18 residues. V was clipped by 0 bases and J by 6 bases; unmatched bases: 10. Germline CDR1 is LGHNA and CDR2 is YSLEER. The CDR3 reads CASSQEVGLAGGFNEQFF. CDR3 DNA sequence: TGCGCCAGCAGCCAAGAAGTGGGGCTAGCGGGAGGCTTCAATGAGCAGTTCTTC.

This clonotype is a singleton in its sample. Possible read error: a much larger clone is one base away. The V and J genes are TRBV12-3 or TRBV12-4 and TRBJ1-2; D call uncertain. The CDR3 extends over 13 amino acids. Between the trimmed V and J ends, which lost 9 bases and 4 bases, there was a span of 15 bases. For the CDR3, the DNA is TGTGCCAGTAGGCTTACCATATCCTATGGCTACACCTTC. Protein product: CASRLTISYGYTF.